The sequence of this T cell receptor (beta chain) was determined in a study of response to subunit inactivated influenza vaccine. General observations from the study: Each seasonal influenza vaccination, the authors suggested, recruits few new T cells.

Germline V CDR1 and CDR2: SGHTA, FQGNSA. CDR3 size: 17 residues. The trim removed 1 base at V and 0 bases at J, leaving 6 bases unmatched. On this clonotype itself: Its cognate antigen is unknown.

MiXCR, run by TCRdb on the RT-PCR reads, gives a single entry per CDR3 protein. Of hundreds of thousands of distinct CDR3 sequences in the sample, less than 20% were seen once. The chain recombines TRBV7-2 with TRBJ2-3, with 8 positions matching TRBD2. The sample in question was PBMCs from blood, obtained 5 to 6 days after vaccination. The sequence came from a man aged 50-59 years who received an inactivated influenza vaccine. As DNA, the CDR3 is TGTGCCAGCAGCTTAGGGCTAGCGGGCACTAGCACAGATACGCAGTATTTT. Translated, it gives CASSLGLAGTSTDTQYF.